The clone carrying this T cell receptor beta chain was counted a few times. Its antigen is undetermined. The sample comes from a study of T cell repertoires in cytomegalovirus infection. The V and J ends lost 0 bases and 6 bases respectively, with 14 bases between them. The V gene's germline CDR1 is SGHVS and CDR2 FQNEAQ. The CDR3 loop spans 16 amino acids. TCRdb reprocessed the reads with MiXCR, giving one entry per CDR3 protein. The top ten clones hold approximately 19% of a sample with under 200,000 distinct CDR3 sequences, approximately 17% of them seen once. Findings and caveats of the study: The response measured ex vivo was dominated by TCR beta clonotypes (HLA-C-restricted and CMV-specific).

The receptor comes from a human donor in good health (CMV status not recorded). Some clones in this sample may be carry-over from other donors' samples. This chain uses TRBV7-8 with TRBJ2-2, with D perhaps TRBD1 (6 bases). The sequencing sample was made of CD8+ T cells from PBMCs. DNA for the CDR3: TGTGCCAGCAGCTTAGCCCAAACAGGGATATCCGGGGAGCTGTTTTTT. Translating gives CASSLAQTGISGELFF.